This T cell receptor beta chain was identified in a study of human T cells and chemical hapten exposure. For the study at large: An area of 2 cm by approximately 2 cm on upper inner arm skin received 2% DPC for sensitization. The patch tests put 0.01% DPC on the skin of the upper back and were read 6 days later. Study results and caveats: Donors were affected by alopecia, so their immune reaction might vary from that of healthy individuals.

This clonotype turned up a few times. Its antigen is currently unknown. CDR3 length: 15 residues. Germline V lookup: CDR1 LGHNA, CDR2 YSLEER. The J segment lost 2 bases and the V segment lost 2 bases, leaving 5 bases of the junction unmatched. The time point denotes: pre-sensitization, week 0. Treatment here: therapeutic diphenylcyclopropenone sensitization with weekly scalp DPC. TCRdb redid the calling of the RACE reads with MiXCR, one entry per CDR3 protein. The table lists roughly 110,000 distinct CDR3 sequences, about 12% of them singletons. The V and J genes are TRBV4-3 and TRBJ2-5; 7 nucleotides match TRBD2. The sample consisted of whole blood, taken in connection with sensitization to the hapten diphenylcyclopropenone (DPC). This TCR derives from a woman in her 50s with alopecia areata. Some clones in this sample may be carry-over from other donors' samples. The CDR3 region has the DNA TGCGCCAGCAGCCAATCCCAGGGAGGGCAAGAGACCCAGTACTTC. It specifies CASSQSQGGQETQYF.